This T cell receptor (beta chain) was recorded in a study of PD-L1 blockade in urothelial cancer. Overall study context: Across blood samples, T cells had a median count of 141,255. Study results and caveats: Clonality of blood TCR below the median before treatment predicted better survival.

Time point given: pretreatment peripheral blood. The investigators introduced synthetic TCR analog templates into each PCR as spikes. This table comes from immunoSEQ multiplex PCR, and its TCRdb copy is limited to in-frame clones, with some not included. Seen here are tens of thousands of clones, around 91% observed once, and the top ten hold about 1.6%. About this clone: What it binds is not known.

Per the germline V gene, CDR1 is KGHSH and CDR2 is LQKENI. This CDR3 is 16 amino acids long. With 3 bases clipped from V and 5 bases from J, the junction kept 9 bases outside the gene matches. The chain uses TRBV18 and TRBJ2-2, with 7 bases that match TRBD1. This material consisted of PBMCs, taken around atezolizumab (anti-PD-L1) treatment. The TCR originated in a man aged 55 to 69 with urothelial cancer. CDR3 residues: CASSPETGIITGELFF. In DNA form, the CDR3 reads TGTGCCAGCTCACCCGAGACAGGGATAATAACCGGGGAGCTGTTTTTT.